This T cell receptor beta chain was identified in a study of identical twins. Study-wide results and caveats: Carriage of fewer insertions was seen in abundant cord blood beta clonotypes, whereas memory repertoires showed none.

Each cDNA held unique molecular identifiers, and template switching gave it a universal primer site. TCRdb reanalysed the 5' RACE reads using MiXCR and keeps one entry per CDR3 protein. There are hundreds of thousands of distinct CDR3 sequences in the sample; over 8.5% occur only once, and around 0.98% lies in the top ten. Germline V lookup: CDR1 LGHNA, CDR2 YNFKEQ. Trimming took 1 base from V and 0 from J, leaving 7 bases between them. The CDR3 length is 15 residues. On this clonotype: The antigen is undetermined.

The same specimen was also included in a second study, on yellow fever vaccine responses in identical twins.

The V and J genes are TRBV4-2 and TRBJ2-1, with a possible D match to TRBD2 (5 bases). The source material was PBMCs. The receptor's source is a young woman in good health. CDR3 bases: TGTGCCAGCAGCCAAGCACTAGTCTCCTACAATGAGCAGTTCTTC. Its protein product is CASSQALVSYNEQFF.